The next 20 T cell receptor beta chains were all read from a single sample in a study of PD-1 blockade in classical Hodgkin lymphoma. Measured with immunoSEQ multiplex PCR; TCRdb has only the in-frame clones, and not every one. The sample shows about 27,000 clones, more than 80% of them seen only once. Time point given: cycle 4 day 1 (C4D1), after 6 weeks of nivolumab. Every patient experienced relapse after autologous stem cell transplantation, and brentuximab vedotin exposure varied. Thawed PBMCs yielded CD4+ T cells through magnetic negative selection. Sequencing was performed on CD4+ T cells from blood, taken before the fourth cycle of nivolumab. The receptor set was obtained from a human donor with classical Hodgkin lymphoma.

The genes are TRBV11-3 and TRBJ2-5; D unresolved. The length of the CDR3 is 14 residues. V was cut by 1 base and J by 5 bases, with 11 bases left in between. Germline V gene data show CDR1 as SGHNT and CDR2 as YENEEA. This CDR3 is CASSLGWGQETQYF. The CDR3 DNA reads TGTGCCAGCAGCTTAGGGTGGGGTCAGGAGACCCAGTACTTC.

A few counts support this clone. This sequence joins TRBV6-5 and TRBJ1-1, with a possible D match to TRBD1 (5 bases). V was shortened by 4 bases and J by 5 bases, with 8 bases between the two germline ends. CDR1 and CDR2 (germline): MNHEY, SVGAGI. CDR3 length: 12 amino acids. The CDR3 reads CASSSRQTEAFF. CDR3 nucleotides: TGTGCCAGCAGTTCACGACAGACTGAAGCTTTCTTT.

V is TRBV6-5 and J is TRBJ1-1; no reliable D call. The CDR3 spans 14 residues. Germline V gives CDR1 MNHEY, CDR2 SVGAGI. V gave up 6 bases and J gave up 0 bases, with 11 bases separating them. CDR3 bases: TGTGCCAGCAGGACGTCCGTCTTGAACACTGAAGCTTTCTTT. It translates to CASRTSVLNTEAFF.

V gene TRBV30 combines with J gene TRBJ1-5, with a tentative D call TRBD1 (6 bases). Germline assignment: CDR1 GTSNPN and CDR2 SVGIG (reference sequence). V gave up 0 bases and J gave up 0 bases, with 12 bases separating them. This CDR3 spans 16 amino acids. The CDR3 DNA is TGTGCCTGGAGTGTACAGGGCCTAGATAGCAATCAGCCCCAGCATTTT. Protein: CAWSVQGLDSNQPQHF.

The rearrangement joins TRBV18 to TRBJ1-1; D remains unclear. Germline values: CDR1 KGHSH, CDR2 LQKENI. The ends were cut back, 6 bases at V and 3 bases at J, with 17 bases in the middle. The CDR3 runs to 15 residues. The CDR3 reads CASSVLGNRDTEAFF. For the CDR3, the DNA is TGTGCCAGCTCCGTACTTGGGAATAGAGACACTGAAGCTTTCTTT.

This chain connects TRBV6-1 to TRBJ1-6; no clear D gene. The germline V gene encodes CDR1 MNHNS and CDR2 SASEGT. The ends were cut back, 2 bases at V and 8 bases at J, with 19 bases in the middle. This CDR3 comprises 17 residues. The CDR3 DNA follows: TGTGCCAGCAGTGAACAGTGGCTGGGCACGCTTCATTCACCCCTCCACTTT. Residues: CASSEQWLGTLHSPLHF.

The chain carries TRBV7-8 and TRBJ2-7, with D possibly being TRBD1 (6 bases). CDR1 and CDR2 (germline): SGHVS, FQNEAQ. CDR3 size: 13 residues. Trimming cost V 5 bases and J 6 bases, with 14 bases left between them. CDR3 bases: TGTGCCAGCAGCGTCAACAGGGTCGGCGAGCAGTACTTC. This codes for CASSVNRVGEQYF.

The V call is TRBV2, the J call TRBJ2-2; TRBD1 might be the D (5 bases). The V end was cut by 2 bases, the J end by 1 base, with 14 bases between. The CDR3 is made up of 17 amino acids. CDR1 is SNHLY and CDR2 is FYNNEI in the germline V gene. The CDR3 sequence: CASSEHRLSRNTGELFF. The CDR3 DNA follows: TGTGCCAGCAGTGAACACAGGTTGTCTCGGAACACCGGGGAGCTGTTTTTT.

CDR3 nucleotides: TGTGCCAGCAGAAGACAGGGGGATCCCTACGAGCAGTACTTC. Translated: CASRRQGDPYEQYF. The V gene is TRBV25-1, the J gene TRBJ2-7; 9 nucleotides match TRBD1. The length of the CDR3 is 14 residues. Germline trimming cut 6 bases from V and 2 bases from J; bases unmatched to any gene: 5. Germline V lookup: CDR1 MGHDK, CDR2 SYGVNS.

The rearrangement uses TRBV25-1 and TRBJ1-5, with D maybe TRBD1 (5 bases). In germline, CDR1 is MGHDK, CDR2 SYGVNS. The V end lost 4 bases, the J end lost 0 bases, and 16 bases lay between the germline ends. The CDR3 totals 17 residues. The CDR3 reads CASSGDQGPLSNQPQHF. The CDR3 region has the DNA TGTGCCAGCAGTGGAGACCAGGGTCCCCTTAGCAATCAGCCCCAGCATTTT.

The rearrangement uses TRBV18 and TRBJ2-5, with D maybe TRBD1 (7 bases). The germline gives CDR1 KGHSH, CDR2 LQKENI. The CDR3 is 13 residues long. The V and J ends lost 2 bases and 7 bases respectively, with 11 bases between them. The CDR3 nucleotides are TGTGCCAGCTCACCAGACCAGGGGGGGACCCAGTACTTC. Protein sequence: CASSPDQGGTQYF.

The rearrangement links TRBV18 to TRBJ1-4; no reliable D call. The CDR3 consists of 15 residues. The V gene lost 0 bases and the J gene lost 5 bases, with 10 bases spanning the gap. Germline CDR1 KGHSH, CDR2 LQKENI. The CDR3, as DNA: TGTGCCAGCTCACCACCGGGAGCACCAAATGAAAAACTGTTTTTT. It codes for CASSPPGAPNEKLFF.

The V and J genes are TRBV9 and TRBJ2-2; a possible D gene is TRBD2 (5 bases). CDR3 length: 15 amino acids. Germline V gives CDR1 SGDLS, CDR2 YYNGEE. Trimming pared 0 bases from V and 3 bases from J, leaving 9 bases between. CDR3 nucleotide sequence: TGTGCCAGCAGCGTAGATGGGCGGGACACCGGGGAGCTGTTTTTT. Its protein product is CASSVDGRDTGELFF. Full variable domain (missing parts from reference TRBV9 and TRBJ2-2): DSGVTQTPKHLITATGQRVTLRCSPRSGDLSVYWYQQSLDQGLQFLIQYYNGEERAKGNILERFSAQQFPDLHSELNLSSLELGDSALYFCASSVDGRDTGELFFGEGSRLTVL.

The chain has TRBV29-1 and TRBJ2-1; 9 bases agree with TRBD1. The CDR3 totals 12 residues. The germline CDR1 and CDR2 sequences are SQVTM and ANQGSEA. V gave up 7 bases and J gave up 14 bases; unmatched junction bases: 12. In DNA form, the CDR3 reads TGCAGCGCACAGGGGGCGGTGGTTTGGGAGTTCTTC. Translated: CSAQGAVVWEFF.

The chain couples TRBV18 to TRBJ2-7; 11 bases map to TRBD2. The CDR3 is 15 amino acids. Germline values: CDR1 KGHSH, CDR2 LQKENI. J gave up 2 bases and V 3 bases, and 3 bases lay outside the gene matches. CDR3 DNA: TGTGCCAGCTCACCTACTAGCGGGAGACCCTACGAGCAGTACTTC. Protein sequence: CASSPTSGRPYEQYF.

The chain recombines TRBV7-9 with TRBJ2-5; D is ambiguous. The CDR3 has 17 residues. CDR1 SEHNR and CDR2 FQNEAQ come from the germline V gene (reference sequence). The ends were cut back, 1 base at V and 0 bases at J, with 15 bases in the middle. In nucleotides, the CDR3 is TGTGCCAGCAGCTTAGTTTTGCAGGCAAACAACCAAGAGACCCAGTACTTC. Amino acid sequence: CASSLVLQANNQETQYF.

The chain links TRBV30 to TRBJ1-1; 8 nucleotides line up with TRBD1. The CDR3 is 15 residues long. Trimming at V came to 6 bases and at J to 3 bases, leaving 12 bases not matched to a gene. The V gene's germline CDR1 is GTSNPN and CDR2 SVGIG (reference sequence). CDR3 DNA: TGTGCCTGTCCTGTAGGGCCAGGGGGCTACACTGAAGCTTTCTTT. Translation: CACPVGPGGYTEAFF.

This sequence joins TRBV10-2 and TRBJ2-2; 9 bases line up with TRBD1. Germline trimming cut 5 bases from V and 5 bases from J; bases unmatched to any gene: 3. Per germline, CDR1 WSHSY and CDR2 SAAADI. This CDR3 is 14 amino acids long. The CDR3 region has the DNA TGCGCCAGCAGTTCGGACAGGGGAACCGGGGAGCTGTTTTTT. It encodes CASSSDRGTGELFF.

This chain uses TRBV6-5 with TRBJ1-4; TRBD1 agrees at 7 bases. The J segment lost 2 bases and the V segment lost 5 bases, leaving 2 bases of the junction unmatched. From germline, CDR1 is MNHEY and CDR2 SVGAGI. The CDR3 runs to 14 residues. CDR3 protein: CASSTQGTNEKLFF. The CDR3 region has the DNA TGTGCCAGCAGTACACAGGGGACTAATGAAAAACTGTTTTTT.

The chain carries TRBV27 and TRBJ1-5, with no clear D. V was pared by 5 bases and J by 0 bases, with 5 bases between. Germline values: CDR1 MNHEY, CDR2 SMNVEV (reference sequence). This CDR3 region has 13 residues. The CDR3 loop is CASSVHSNQPQHF. Written as DNA, the CDR3 is TGTGCCAGCAGTGTCCATAGCAATCAGCCCCAGCATTTT.